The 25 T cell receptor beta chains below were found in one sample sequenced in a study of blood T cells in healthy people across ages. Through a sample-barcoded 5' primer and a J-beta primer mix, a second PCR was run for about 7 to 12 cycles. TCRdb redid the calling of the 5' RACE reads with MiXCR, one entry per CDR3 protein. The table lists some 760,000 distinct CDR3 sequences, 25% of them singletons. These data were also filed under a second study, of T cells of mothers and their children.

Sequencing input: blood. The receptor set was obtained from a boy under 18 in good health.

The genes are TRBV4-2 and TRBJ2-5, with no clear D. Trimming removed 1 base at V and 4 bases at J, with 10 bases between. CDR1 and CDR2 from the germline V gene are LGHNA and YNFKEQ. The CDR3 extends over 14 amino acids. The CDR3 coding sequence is TGTGCCAGCAGCCAAGGAGGAGATCTAGAGACCCAGTACTTC. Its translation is CASSQGGDLETQYF.

The CDR3 loop is CSVEGGQGRVMAAFF. CDR3 coding DNA: TGCAGCGTTGAAGGGGGACAGGGAAGGGTAATGGCAGCTTTCTTT. This chain connects TRBV29-1 to TRBJ1-1; 9 bases are shared with TRBD1. From germline, CDR1 is SQVTM and CDR2 ANQGSEA. This CDR3 comprises 15 residues. V lost 1 base, J lost 10 bases, and 13 bases stayed unmatched. The full variable domain, its missing parts supplied by reference TRBV29-1 and TRBJ1-1, is SAVISQKPSRDICQRGTSLTIQCQVDSQVTMMFWYRQQPGQSLTLIATANQGSEATYESGFVIDKFPISRPNLTFSTLTVSNMSPEDSSIYLCSVEGGQGRVMAAFFGQGTRLTVV.

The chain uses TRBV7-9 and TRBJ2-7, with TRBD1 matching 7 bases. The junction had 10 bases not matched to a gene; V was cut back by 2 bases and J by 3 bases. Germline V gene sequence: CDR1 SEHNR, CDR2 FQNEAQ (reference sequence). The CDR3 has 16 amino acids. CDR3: CASSLLLGTAVYEQYF. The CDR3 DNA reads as TGTGCCAGCAGCTTATTACTCGGGACAGCAGTCTACGAGCAGTACTTC.

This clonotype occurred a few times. CDR3 sequence reads: CASSSMAEETQYF. The CDR3 DNA reads as TGTGCCAGCAGCTCAATGGCCGAGGAGACCCAGTACTTC. The rearrangement uses TRBV7-2 and TRBJ2-1; D remains ambiguous. The end of the DNA is better explained by TRBJ2-5, so the J call may be wrong. Germline V gene lookup returns CDR1 SGHTA and CDR2 FQGNSA. CDR3 length: 13 amino acids.

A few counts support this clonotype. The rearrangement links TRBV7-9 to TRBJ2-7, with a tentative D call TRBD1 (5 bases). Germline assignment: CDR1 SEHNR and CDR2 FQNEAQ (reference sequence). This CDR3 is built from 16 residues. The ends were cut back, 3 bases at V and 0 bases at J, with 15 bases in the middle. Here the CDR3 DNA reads TGTGCCAGCAGCTTGGGGCCCGGGCGGAGCTCCTACGAGCAGTACTTC. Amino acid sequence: CASSLGPGRSSYEQYF.

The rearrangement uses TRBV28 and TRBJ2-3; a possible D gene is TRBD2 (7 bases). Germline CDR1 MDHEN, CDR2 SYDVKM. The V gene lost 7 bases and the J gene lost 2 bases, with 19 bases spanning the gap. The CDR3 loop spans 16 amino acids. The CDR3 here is CASTIGGGLVTDTQYF. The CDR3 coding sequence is TGTGCCAGCACAATAGGGGGGGGATTGGTCACAGATACGCAGTATTTT.

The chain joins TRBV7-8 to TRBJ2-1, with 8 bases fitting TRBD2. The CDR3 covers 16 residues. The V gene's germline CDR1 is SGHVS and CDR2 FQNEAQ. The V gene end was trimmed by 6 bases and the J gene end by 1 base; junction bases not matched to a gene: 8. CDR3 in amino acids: CASRGPPSGSYNEQFF. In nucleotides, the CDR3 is TGTGCCAGCAGGGGGCCGCCTAGCGGGTCCTACAATGAGCAGTTCTTC.

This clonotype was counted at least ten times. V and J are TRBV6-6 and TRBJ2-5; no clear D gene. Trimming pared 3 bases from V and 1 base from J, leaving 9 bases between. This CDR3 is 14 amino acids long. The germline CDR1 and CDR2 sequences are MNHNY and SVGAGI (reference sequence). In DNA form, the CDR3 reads TGTGCCAGCAGTTATATCCAAATCCAAGAGACCCAGTACTTC. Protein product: CASSYIQIQETQYF.

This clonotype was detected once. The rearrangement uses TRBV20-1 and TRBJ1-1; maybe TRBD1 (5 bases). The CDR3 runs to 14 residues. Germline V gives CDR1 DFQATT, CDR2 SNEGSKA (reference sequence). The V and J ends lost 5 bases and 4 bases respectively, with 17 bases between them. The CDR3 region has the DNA TGCAGTGCTGGGCTTGGGGCTATGGGCACTGAAGCTTTCTTT. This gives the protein CSAGLGAMGTEAFF.

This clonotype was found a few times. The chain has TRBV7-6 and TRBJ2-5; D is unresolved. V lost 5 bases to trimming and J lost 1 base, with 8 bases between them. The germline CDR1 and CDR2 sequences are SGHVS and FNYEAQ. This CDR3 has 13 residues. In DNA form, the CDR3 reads TGTGCCAGCAGCCAACGGCCCCAAGAGACCCAGTACTTC. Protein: CASSQRPQETQYF.

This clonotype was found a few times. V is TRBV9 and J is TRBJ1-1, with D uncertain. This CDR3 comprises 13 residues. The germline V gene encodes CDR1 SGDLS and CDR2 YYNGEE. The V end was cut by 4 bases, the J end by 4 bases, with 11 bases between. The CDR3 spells CASSHPMGTEAFF. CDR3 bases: TGTGCCAGCAGCCACCCTATGGGCACTGAAGCTTTCTTT.

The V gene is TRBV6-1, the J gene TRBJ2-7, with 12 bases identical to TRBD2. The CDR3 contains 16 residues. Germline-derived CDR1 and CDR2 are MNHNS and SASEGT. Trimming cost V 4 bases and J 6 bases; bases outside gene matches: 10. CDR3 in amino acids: CASSVRLAGEVREQYF. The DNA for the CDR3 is TGTGCCAGCAGTGTCCGACTAGCGGGAGAGGTTCGCGAGCAGTACTTC.

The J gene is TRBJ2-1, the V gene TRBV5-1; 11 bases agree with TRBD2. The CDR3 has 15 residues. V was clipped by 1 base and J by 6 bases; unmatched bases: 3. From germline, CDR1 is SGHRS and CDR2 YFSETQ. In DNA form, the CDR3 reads TGCGCCAGCAGCTTGATGGGGACTAGCGGCAATGAGCAGTTCTTC. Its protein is CASSLMGTSGNEQFF.

As DNA, the CDR3 is TGTGCCAGCAGTTCAGCAGGGGGCGGCATTCAGTACTTC. Amino acids: CASSSAGGGIQYF. The V gene is TRBV12-3 or TRBV12-4, the J gene TRBJ2-4, with 8 positions matching TRBD1. Losses at the gene ends were 4 bases for V and 9 bases for J; bases not matched to a gene: 5. The CDR3 runs 13 residues.

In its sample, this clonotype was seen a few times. The CDR3 here is CSVLTLGPEAFF. Written as DNA, the CDR3 is TGCAGCGTTCTAACACTGGGCCCTGAAGCTTTCTTT. The chain couples TRBV29-1 to TRBJ1-1, with D unclear. Looked up from germline, CDR1 is SQVTM and CDR2 is ANQGSEA. The CDR3 totals 12 residues. V was pared by 5 bases and J by 6 bases, with 13 bases between.

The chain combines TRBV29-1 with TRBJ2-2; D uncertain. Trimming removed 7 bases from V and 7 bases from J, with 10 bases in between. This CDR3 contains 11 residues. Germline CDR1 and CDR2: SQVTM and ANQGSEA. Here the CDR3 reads CSGRLDGELFF. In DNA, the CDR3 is TGCAGCGGTCGGCTAGACGGGGAGCTGTTTTTT.

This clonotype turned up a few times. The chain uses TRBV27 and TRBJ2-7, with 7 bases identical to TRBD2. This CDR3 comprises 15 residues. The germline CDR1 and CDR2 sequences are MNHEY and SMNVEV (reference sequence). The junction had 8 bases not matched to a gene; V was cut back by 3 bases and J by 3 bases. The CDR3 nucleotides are TGTGCCAGCAGTTTGTATGGAGGCGGGAGCTACGAGCAGTACTTC. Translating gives CASSLYGGGSYEQYF.

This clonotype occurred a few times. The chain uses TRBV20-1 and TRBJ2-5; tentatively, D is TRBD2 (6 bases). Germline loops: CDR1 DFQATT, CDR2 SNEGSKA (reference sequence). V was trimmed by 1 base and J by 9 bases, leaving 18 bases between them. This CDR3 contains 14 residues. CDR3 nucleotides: TGCAGTGCTAGAGGACGGGGGTCGGGATGGGCCCAGTACTTC. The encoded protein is CSARGRGSGWAQYF.

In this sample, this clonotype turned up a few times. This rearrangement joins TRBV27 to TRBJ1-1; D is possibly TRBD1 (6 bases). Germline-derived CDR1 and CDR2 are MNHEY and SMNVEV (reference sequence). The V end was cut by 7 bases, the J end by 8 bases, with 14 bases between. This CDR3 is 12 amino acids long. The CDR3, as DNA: TGTGCCAGCAACACAGGGACGGGCGAAGCTTTCTTT. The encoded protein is CASNTGTGEAFF.

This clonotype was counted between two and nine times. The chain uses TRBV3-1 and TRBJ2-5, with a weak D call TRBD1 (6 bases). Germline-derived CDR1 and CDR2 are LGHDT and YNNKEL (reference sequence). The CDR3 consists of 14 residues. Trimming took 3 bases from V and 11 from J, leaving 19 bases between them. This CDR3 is CASSHGLIGGRQYF. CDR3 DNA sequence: TGTGCCAGCAGCCACGGACTGATAGGGGGAAGGCAGTACTTC.

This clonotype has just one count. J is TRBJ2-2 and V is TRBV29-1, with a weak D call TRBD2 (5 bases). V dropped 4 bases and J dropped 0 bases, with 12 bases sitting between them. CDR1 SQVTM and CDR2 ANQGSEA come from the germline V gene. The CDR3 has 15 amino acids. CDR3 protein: CSVAGGHSNTGELFF. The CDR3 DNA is TGCAGCGTTGCGGGCGGGCACTCGAACACCGGGGAGCTGTTTTTT.

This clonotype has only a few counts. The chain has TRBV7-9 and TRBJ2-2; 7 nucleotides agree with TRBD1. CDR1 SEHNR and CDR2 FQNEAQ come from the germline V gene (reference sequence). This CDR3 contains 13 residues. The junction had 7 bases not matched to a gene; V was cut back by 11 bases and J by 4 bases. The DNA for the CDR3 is TGTGCCTCAGTGGGACAGATCACCGGGGAGCTGTTTTTT. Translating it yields CASVGQITGELFF.

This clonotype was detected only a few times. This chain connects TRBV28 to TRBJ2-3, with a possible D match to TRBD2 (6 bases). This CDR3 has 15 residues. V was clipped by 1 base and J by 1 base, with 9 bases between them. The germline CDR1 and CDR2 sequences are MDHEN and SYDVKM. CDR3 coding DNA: TGTGCCAGCAGTTTATCGGGGGATCGCACAGATACGCAGTATTTT. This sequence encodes CASSLSGDRTDTQYF.

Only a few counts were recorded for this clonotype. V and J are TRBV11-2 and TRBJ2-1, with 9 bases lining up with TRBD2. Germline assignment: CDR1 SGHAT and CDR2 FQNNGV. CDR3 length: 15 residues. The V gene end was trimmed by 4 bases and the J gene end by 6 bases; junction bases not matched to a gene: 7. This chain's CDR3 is CASSSWREGPNEQFF. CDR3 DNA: TGTGCCAGCAGCTCTTGGCGGGAGGGCCCCAATGAGCAGTTCTTC.

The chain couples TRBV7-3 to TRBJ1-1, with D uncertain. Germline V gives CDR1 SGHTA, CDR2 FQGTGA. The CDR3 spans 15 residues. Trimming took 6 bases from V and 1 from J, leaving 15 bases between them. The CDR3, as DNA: TGTGCCAGCAGTCTACTTAGGCCAGGGAACACTGAAGCTTTCTTT. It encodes CASSLLRPGNTEAFF.